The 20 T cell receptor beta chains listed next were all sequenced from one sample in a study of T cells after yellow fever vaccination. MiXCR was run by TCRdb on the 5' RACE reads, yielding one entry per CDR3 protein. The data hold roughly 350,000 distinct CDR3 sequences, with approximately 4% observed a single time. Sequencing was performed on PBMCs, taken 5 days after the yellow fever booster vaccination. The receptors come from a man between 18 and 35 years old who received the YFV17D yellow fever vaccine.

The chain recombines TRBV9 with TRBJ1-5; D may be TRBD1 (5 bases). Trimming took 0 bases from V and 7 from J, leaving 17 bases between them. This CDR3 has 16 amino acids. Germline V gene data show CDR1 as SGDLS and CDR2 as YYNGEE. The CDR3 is CASSVAAGGWGQPQHF. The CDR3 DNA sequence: TGTGCCAGCAGCGTAGCGGCGGGGGGATGGGGACAGCCCCAGCATTTT.

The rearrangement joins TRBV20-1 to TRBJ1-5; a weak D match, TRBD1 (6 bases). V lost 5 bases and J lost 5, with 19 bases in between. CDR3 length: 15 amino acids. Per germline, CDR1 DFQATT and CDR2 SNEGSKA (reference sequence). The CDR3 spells CSASRPGAWDQPQHF. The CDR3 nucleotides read TGCAGTGCTTCTAGGCCGGGGGCTTGGGATCAGCCCCAGCATTTT.

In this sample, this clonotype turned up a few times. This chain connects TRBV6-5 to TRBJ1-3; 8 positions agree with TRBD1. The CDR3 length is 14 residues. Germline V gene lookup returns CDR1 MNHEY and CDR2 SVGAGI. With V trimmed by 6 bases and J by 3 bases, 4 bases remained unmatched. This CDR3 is CASRETGVGNTIYF. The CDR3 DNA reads TGTGCCAGCAGAGAGACAGGGGTTGGAAACACCATATATTTT.

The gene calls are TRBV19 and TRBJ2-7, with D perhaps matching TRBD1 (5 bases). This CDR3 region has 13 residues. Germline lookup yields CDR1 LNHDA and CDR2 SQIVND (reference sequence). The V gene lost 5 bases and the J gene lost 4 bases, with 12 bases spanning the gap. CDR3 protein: CASSEAGRYEQYV. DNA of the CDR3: TGTGCCAGTAGTGAAGCAGGGCGGTACGAGCAGTACGTC.

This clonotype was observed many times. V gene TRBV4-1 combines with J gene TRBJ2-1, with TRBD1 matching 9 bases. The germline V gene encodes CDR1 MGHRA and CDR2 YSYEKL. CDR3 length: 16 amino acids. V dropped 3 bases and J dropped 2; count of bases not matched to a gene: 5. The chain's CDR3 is CASSHEQGAAYNEQFF. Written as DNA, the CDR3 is TGCGCCAGCAGCCATGAACAGGGGGCAGCCTACAATGAGCAGTTCTTC.

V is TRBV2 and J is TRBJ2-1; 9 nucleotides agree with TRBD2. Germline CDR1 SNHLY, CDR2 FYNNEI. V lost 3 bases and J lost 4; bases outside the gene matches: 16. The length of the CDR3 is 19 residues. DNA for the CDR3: TGTGCCAGCAGTGACGAGACTAGCGGATCTCTTAGGGGGTACAATGAGCAGTTCTTC. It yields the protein CASSDETSGSLRGYNEQFF.

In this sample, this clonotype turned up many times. The CDR3 bases are TGTGCCAGCAGCTCCTCGGACCGGCCCTCCTACGAGCAGTACTTC. This sequence encodes CASSSSDRPSYEQYF. This sequence joins TRBV7-9 and TRBJ2-7; no clear D gene. Trimming shortened V by 4 bases and J by 0 bases, and 13 bases separated the two germline ends. This CDR3 comprises 15 residues. Germline V gene lookup returns CDR1 SEHNR and CDR2 FQNEAQ (reference sequence).

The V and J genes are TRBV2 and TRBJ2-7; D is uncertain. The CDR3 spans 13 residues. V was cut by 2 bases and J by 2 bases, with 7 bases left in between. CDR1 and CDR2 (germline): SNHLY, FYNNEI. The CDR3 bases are TGTGCCAGCAGTGAAACACCAACCTACGAGCAGTACGTC. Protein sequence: CASSETPTYEQYV.

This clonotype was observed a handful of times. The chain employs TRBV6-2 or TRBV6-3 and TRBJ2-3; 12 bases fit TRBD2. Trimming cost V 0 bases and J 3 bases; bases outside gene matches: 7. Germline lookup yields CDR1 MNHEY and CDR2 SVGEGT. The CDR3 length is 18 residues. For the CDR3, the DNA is TGTGCCAGCAGTTACTCCCTAGCGGGGGGGTCCTCGACAGATACGCAGTATTTT. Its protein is CASSYSLAGGSSTDTQYF.

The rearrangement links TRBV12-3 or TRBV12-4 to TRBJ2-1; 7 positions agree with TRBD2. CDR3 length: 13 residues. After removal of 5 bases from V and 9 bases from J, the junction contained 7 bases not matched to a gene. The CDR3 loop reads CASSPSSGGEQFF. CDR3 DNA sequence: TGTGCCAGCAGTCCGAGTTCGGGGGGTGAGCAGTTCTTC.

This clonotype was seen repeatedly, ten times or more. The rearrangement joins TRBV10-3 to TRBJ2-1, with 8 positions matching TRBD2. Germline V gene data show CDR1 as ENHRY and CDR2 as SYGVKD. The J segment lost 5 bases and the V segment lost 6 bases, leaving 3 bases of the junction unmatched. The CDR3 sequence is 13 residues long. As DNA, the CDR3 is TGTGCCATCAGCGGGGGGGCAGACAATGAGCAGTTCTTC. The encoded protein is CAISGGADNEQFF.

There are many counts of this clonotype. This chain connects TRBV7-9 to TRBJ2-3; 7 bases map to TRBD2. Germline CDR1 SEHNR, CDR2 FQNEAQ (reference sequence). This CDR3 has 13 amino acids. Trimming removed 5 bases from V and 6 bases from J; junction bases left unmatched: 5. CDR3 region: CASSPGLVDTQYF. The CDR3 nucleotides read TGTGCCAGCAGCCCAGGACTAGTTGATACGCAGTATTTT. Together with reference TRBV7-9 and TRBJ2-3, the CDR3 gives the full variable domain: DTGVSQNPRHKITKRGQNVTFRCDPISEHNRLYWYRQTLGQGPEFLTYFQNEAQLEKSRLLSDRFSAERPKGSFSTLEIQRTEQGDSAMYLCASSPGLVDTQYFGPGTRLTVL.

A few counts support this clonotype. DNA for the CDR3: TGTGCCAGCAGTGACAGGGAACGACAGCCCCAGCATTTT. Its translation: CASSDRERQPQHF. V is TRBV27 and J is TRBJ1-5; 7 nucleotides match TRBD1. The CDR3 sequence is 13 residues long. Germline CDR1 reads MNHEY; CDR2 reads SMNVEV (reference sequence). Trimming removed 5 bases from V and 7 bases from J; junction bases left unmatched: 5.

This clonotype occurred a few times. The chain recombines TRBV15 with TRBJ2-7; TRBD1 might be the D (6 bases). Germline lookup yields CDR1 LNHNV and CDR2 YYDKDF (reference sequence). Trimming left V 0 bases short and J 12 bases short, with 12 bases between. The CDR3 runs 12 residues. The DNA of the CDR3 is TGTGCCACCAGCAGAGATTTGGGGGCTCTGTACGTC. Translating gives CATSRDLGALYV.

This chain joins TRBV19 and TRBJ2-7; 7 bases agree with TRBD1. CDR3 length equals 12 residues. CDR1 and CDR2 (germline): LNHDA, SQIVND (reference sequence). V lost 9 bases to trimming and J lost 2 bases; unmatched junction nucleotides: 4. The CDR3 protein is CASRGYTYEQYF. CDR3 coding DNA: TGTGCCAGCAGGGGGTACACCTACGAGCAGTACTTC.

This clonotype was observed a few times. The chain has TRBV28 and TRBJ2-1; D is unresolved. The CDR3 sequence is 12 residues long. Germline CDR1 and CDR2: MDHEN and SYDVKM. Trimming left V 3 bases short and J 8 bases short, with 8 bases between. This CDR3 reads CASSFHLDEQFF. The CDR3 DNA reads TGTGCCAGCAGTTTCCACTTAGATGAGCAGTTCTTC.

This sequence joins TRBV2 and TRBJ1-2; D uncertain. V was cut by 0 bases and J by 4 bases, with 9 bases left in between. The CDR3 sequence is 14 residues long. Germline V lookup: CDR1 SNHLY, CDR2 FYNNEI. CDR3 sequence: CASSEATAVYGYTF. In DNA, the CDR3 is TGTGCCAGCAGTGAAGCAACAGCAGTCTATGGCTACACCTTC. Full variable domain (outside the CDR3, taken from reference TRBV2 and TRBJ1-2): EPEVTQTPSHQVTQMGQEVILRCVPISNHLYFYWYRQILGQKVEFLVSFYNNEISEKSEIFDDQFSVERPDGSNFTLKIRSTKLEDSAMYFCASSEATAVYGYTFGSGTRLTVV.

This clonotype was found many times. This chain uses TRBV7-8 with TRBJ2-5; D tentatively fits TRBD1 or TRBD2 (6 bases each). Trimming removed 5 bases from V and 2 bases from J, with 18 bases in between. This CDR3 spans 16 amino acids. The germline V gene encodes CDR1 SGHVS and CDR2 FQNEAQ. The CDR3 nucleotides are TGTGCCAGCAGCCGCGGATGGGGGGCGGGACAAGAGACCCAGTACTTC. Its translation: CASSRGWGAGQETQYF.

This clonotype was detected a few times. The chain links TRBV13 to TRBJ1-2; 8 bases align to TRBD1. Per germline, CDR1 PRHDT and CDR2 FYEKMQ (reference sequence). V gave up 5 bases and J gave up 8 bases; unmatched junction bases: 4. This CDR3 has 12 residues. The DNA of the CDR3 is TGTGCCAGCAGCCCCGGGACAGGAGGCTACACCTTC. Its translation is CASSPGTGGYTF.

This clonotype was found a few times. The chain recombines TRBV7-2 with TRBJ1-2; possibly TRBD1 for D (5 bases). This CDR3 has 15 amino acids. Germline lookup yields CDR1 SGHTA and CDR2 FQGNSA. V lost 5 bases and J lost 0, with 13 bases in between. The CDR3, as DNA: TGTGCCAGCAGCGGGGGACTCCCGTCTAACTATGGCTACACCTTC. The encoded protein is CASSGGLPSNYGYTF.